Below, 18 T cell receptor beta chains from the same sample are listed, as sequenced in a study of identical twins. TCRdb re-called the 5' RACE reads with MiXCR, one entry per CDR3 protein. The sample shows 450,000 to 650,000 distinct CDR3 sequences, roughly 15% of them seen only once. This sample was shared with a second study, whose subject was yellow fever vaccine responses in identical twins.

The sample taken for sequencing was CD4+ T cells sorted from blood. The receptor set was obtained from a young woman in good health.

V is TRBV2 and J is TRBJ2-7; no reliable D call. V shed 7 bases and J shed 2 bases, with 12 bases lying between them. The CDR3 loop spans 13 amino acids. The germline V gene encodes CDR1 SNHLY and CDR2 FYNNEI. The CDR3 region is CASTTRGTYEQYV. CDR3 nucleotide sequence: TGTGCCAGCACCACCAGAGGAACCTACGAGCAGTACGTC.

The chain is built from TRBV29-1 and TRBJ2-5, with TRBD1 identical over 7 bases. Looked up from germline, CDR1 is SQVTM and CDR2 is ANQGSEA. Losses at the gene ends were 4 bases for V and 5 bases for J; bases not matched to a gene: 7. The CDR3 loop spans 13 amino acids. CDR3 sequence reads: CSVANRGWETQYF. As DNA, the CDR3 is TGCAGCGTTGCAAACAGGGGATGGGAGACCCAGTACTTC.

This chain joins TRBV5-1 and TRBJ2-2, with 8 bases identical to TRBD1. Germline lookup yields CDR1 SGHRS and CDR2 YFSETQ. V gave up 4 bases and J gave up 4 bases; unmatched junction bases: 15. This CDR3 has 18 residues. The CDR3 DNA reads as TGCGCCAGCAGCCCGAGCCCCGGGACAGGCGGTCGCACCGGGGAGCTGTTTTTT. It translates to CASSPSPGTGGRTGELFF.

The table lists this clonotype with a few counts. V and J are TRBV29-1 and TRBJ2-5, with D perhaps matching TRBD1 (5 bases). Trimming removed 4 bases from V and 4 bases from J, with 10 bases in between. Per germline, CDR1 SQVTM and CDR2 ANQGSEA. This CDR3 has 12 residues. The CDR3 loop reads CSVAQGGETQYF. The CDR3 DNA reads as TGCAGCGTTGCCCAGGGTGGAGAGACCCAGTACTTC.

This clonotype was picked up a small number of times. V usage is TRBV2 and J usage is TRBJ1-1; D is ambiguous. Looked up from germline, CDR1 is SNHLY and CDR2 is FYNNEI. CDR3 length: 10 residues. V lost 6 bases, J lost 4 bases, and 3 bases lay in between. The CDR3 loop is CASRTTEAFF. CDR3 coding DNA: TGTGCCAGCAGAACCACTGAAGCTTTCTTT.

This clonotype was seen a handful of times. CDR3 loop: CASSRTVDTQYF. Written as DNA, the CDR3 is TGCGCCAGCAGCCGGACTGTTGATACGCAGTATTTT. The chain carries TRBV5-1 and TRBJ2-3; perhaps TRBD2 as D (5 bases). Germline V gene sequence: CDR1 SGHRS, CDR2 YFSETQ. Deletions cut 4 bases from V and 6 bases from J, with 9 bases between. This CDR3 comprises 12 residues.

J is TRBJ2-1 and V is TRBV5-1, with D possibly matching TRBD2 (7 bases). The ends were cut back, 7 bases at V and 7 bases at J, with 21 bases in the middle. The CDR3 is 15 residues long. Germline CDR1 SGHRS, CDR2 YFSETQ. CDR3 residues: CASARTRGGGNEQFF. The CDR3 DNA follows: TGCGCCAGCGCACGTACAAGGGGGGGCGGGAATGAGCAGTTCTTC.

This clonotype has just a few counts. This chain connects TRBV5-1 to TRBJ2-2; TRBD1 is a possible D gene (6 bases). This CDR3 has 16 amino acids. V lost 4 bases and J lost 0, with 13 bases in between. Germline CDR1 and CDR2: SGHRS and YFSETQ. CDR3 coding DNA: TGCGCCAGCAGCCCGGAGGACAGTACGAACACCGGGGAGCTGTTTTTT. Protein: CASSPEDSTNTGELFF. Variable domain in full (rest from reference TRBV5-1 and TRBJ2-2): KAGVTQTPRYLIKTRGQQVTLSCSPISGHRSVSWYQQTPGQGLQFLFEYFSETQRNKGNFPGRFSGRQFSNSRSEMNVSTLELGDSALYLCASSPEDSTNTGELFFGEGSRLTVL.

This clonotype came up a few times. V is TRBV4-1 and J is TRBJ2-1, with 11 bases matching TRBD2. Germline trimming cut 1 base from V and 12 bases from J; bases unmatched to any gene: 11. The V gene's germline CDR1 is MGHRA and CDR2 YSYEKL. CDR3 length equals 16 residues. The CDR3 loop reads CASSQGILAGGTTQFF. CDR3 nucleotide sequence: TGCGCCAGCAGCCAAGGAATTTTAGCGGGGGGGACCACGCAGTTCTTC.

This clonotype appeared a few times. V is TRBV7-2 and J is TRBJ1-1, with a possible D match to TRBD1 (6 bases). The CDR3 has 13 residues. Germline V gene data show CDR1 as SGHTA and CDR2 as FQGNSA. V was clipped by 5 bases and J by 7 bases, with 14 bases between them. CDR3 loop: CASSAKGDREAFF. The CDR3 DNA is TGTGCCAGCAGCGCAAAGGGGGACCGTGAAGCTTTCTTT.

The chain links TRBV20-1 to TRBJ2-5; perhaps D is TRBD1 or TRBD2 (5 bases each). This CDR3 is 14 amino acids long. V was shortened by 4 bases and J by 2 bases, with 14 bases between the two germline ends. The germline V gene encodes CDR1 DFQATT and CDR2 SNEGSKA (reference sequence). The CDR3 sequence is CSATPGRKQETQYF. In DNA form, the CDR3 reads TGCAGTGCTACCCCGGGACGGAAACAAGAGACCCAGTACTTC.

This chain joins TRBV6-2 or TRBV6-3 and TRBJ1-5; D is uncertain. Germline V gene sequence: CDR1 MNHEY, CDR2 SVGEGT. The germline V and J ends were trimmed by 0 bases and 1 base, with 25 bases remaining between them. The CDR3 runs to 21 residues. The CDR3: CASSYSTTPLSRIWSNQPQHF. The CDR3 DNA sequence: TGTGCCAGCAGTTACTCGACCACCCCCTTGTCTCGTATTTGGAGCAATCAGCCCCAGCATTTT.

This clonotype was counted a few times. The rearrangement joins TRBV7-9 to TRBJ1-2; D remains unclear. V lost 4 bases and J lost 11, with 11 bases in between. Germline V gene data show CDR1 as SEHNR and CDR2 as FQNEAQ (reference sequence). This CDR3 spans 11 amino acids. This CDR3 reads CASSYSGIYTF. The CDR3 bases are TGTGCCAGCAGCTACTCCGGAATTTACACCTTC.

This clonotype appeared many times. V is TRBV21-1 and J is TRBJ1-1; the DNA was not used to check the table's D call, TRBD1. TRBV21-1 is a known pseudogene. This CDR3 spans 15 amino acids. CDR3 residues: CASSLLPGRGTEAFF. In DNA, the CDR3 is TGTGCCAGCAGCCTTCTCCCAGGGAGAGGAACTGAAGCTTTCTTT.

This clonotype occurred a few times. The chain joins TRBV12-3 or TRBV12-4 to TRBJ2-1; 16 positions agree with TRBD2. This CDR3 comprises 15 residues. The junction had 7 bases not matched to a gene; V was cut back by 5 bases and J by 12 bases. The CDR3 sequence: CASSPPGLAGGRQFF. In DNA form, the CDR3 reads TGTGCCAGCAGTCCCCCGGGACTAGCGGGAGGGCGGCAGTTCTTC.

This clonotype appeared a few times. The CDR3: CASSPDRGRYNEQFF. The CDR3 region has the DNA TGTGCCAGCAGTCCAGACAGGGGGCGGTACAATGAGCAGTTCTTC. The chain employs TRBV5-4 and TRBJ2-1, with 10 bases identical to TRBD1. Unmatched junction bases numbered 6, after V lost 5 bases and J lost 4 bases. The germline CDR1 and CDR2 sequences are SGHNT and YYREEE (reference sequence). The CDR3 contains 15 residues.

This clonotype was counted a few times. This chain joins TRBV5-1 and TRBJ1-1; D is possibly TRBD1 (6 bases). This CDR3 has 15 amino acids. Trimming removed 6 bases from V and 0 bases from J, with 15 bases in between. Germline lookup yields CDR1 SGHRS and CDR2 YFSETQ. CDR3 sequence: CASTSDSLLNTEAFF. DNA for the CDR3: TGCGCCAGCACCTCGGACAGTCTCTTGAACACTGAAGCTTTCTTT.

This chain links TRBV6-5 with TRBJ2-7; 8 bases are shared with TRBD1. V dropped 4 bases and J dropped 4; count of bases not matched to a gene: 9. CDR1 is MNHEY and CDR2 is SVGAGI in the germline V gene. The CDR3 sequence is 15 residues long. The CDR3 sequence: CASSWQGASLYEQYV. CDR3 nucleotide sequence: TGTGCCAGCAGTTGGCAGGGGGCAAGCTTATACGAGCAGTACGTC.